The present TCR beta chain was sequenced within a study of shared clonotypes between healthy human individuals. Study-wide context: Participating donors consisted of a couple of women and a few men aged 18 to 49.

The germline V gene encodes CDR1 MNHEY and CDR2 SMNVEV (reference sequence). The CDR3 has 16 residues. The ends lost 7 bases at V and 1 base at J; junction bases unmatched: 7. The study drew its donors from healthy HIV-negative adults without recent acute infections or vaccinations. Method: immunoSEQ multiplex PCR; TCRdb's copy keeps in-frame clones and lacks some. The sample lists approximately 110,000 clones; roughly 66% were seen once. This TCR came from a woman in her 30s in good health. The rearrangement links TRBV27 to TRBJ2-1; 10 nucleotides agree with TRBD2. Sequencing input: memory CD8+ T cells sorted from blood. This sample's subset: CD45RO+ cells pooled with CCR7-negative TemRA cells. The CDR3 sequence: CASTPSGRRSYNEQFF. In DNA, the CDR3 is TGTGCCAGCACCCCTAGCGGGAGAAGGTCCTACAATGAGCAGTTCTTC.